This T cell receptor (beta chain) was sequenced in a study of blood T cell repertoires in COVID-19. Study in general: PBMCs, B-cell-depleted T cells, or T cells were the source of the cDNA or gDNA that made up the material.

The assay was immunoSEQ multiplex PCR, and TCRdb's table has in-frame clones only and misses some. The data contain roughly 310,000 clones, about nine tenths of them singletons. The age range of participants was 18 to 89 years, with residence in 20 to 25 US areas. Assignments of participants to cohorts depended upon their own reported clinical history. Recovered participants had two consecutive negative NP/OP PCR tests, healthcare professional clearance, or symptom resolution. There are 14 residues in the CDR3. Trimming stripped 5 bases from V and 6 bases from J, with 15 bases between. Germline CDR1 SGHTA, CDR2 FQGTGA.

The receptor's source is a man aged 60 to 69 who had recovered from COVID-19. The sequencing sample was made of PBMCs or T cells enriched from blood (not recorded which). V and J are TRBV7-3 and TRBJ2-3, with D unclear. CDR3 DNA sequence: TGTGCCAGCAGCCCTCGCGGCCCCCCCGATACGCAGTATTTT. This sequence encodes CASSPRGPPDTQYF.